This TCR beta chain was profiled in a study of shared clonotypes between healthy human individuals. The germline V gene has CDR1 GTSNPN and CDR2 SVGIG (reference sequence). CDR3 length: 16 residues. The V gene lost 2 bases and the J gene lost 2 bases, with 15 bases spanning the gap. Regarding the study as a whole: Exclusively blood specimens were collected; tissue repertoires likely differ. Incomplete sequencing of sorted subsets was indicated by rarefaction despite large depth. Unshared clonotypes carried lower generation probabilities than those common to all four donors.

A note on this clone: Its antigen is undetermined.

In replicate PCRs of sorted subsets, around 200 ng DNA, approximately 30,000 T cell genomes, was used. TCRdb's table, derived via immunoSEQ multiplex PCR, lists solely in-frame clones and lacks some. This table holds hundreds of thousands of clones, around two thirds found once. The clonotype originates from a woman under 40 in good health. Material for sequencing was memory CD4+ T cells sorted from blood. Subset: CD45RA-negative fraction. The rearrangement uses TRBV30 and TRBJ1-4; TRBD1 might be the D (6 bases). CDR3 nucleotides: TGTGCCTGGAGTATAAACAGGGTAACGACTAATGAAAAACTGTTTTTT. Protein: CAWSINRVTTNEKLFF. Filled out from reference TRBV30 and TRBJ1-4, the complete variable domain reads SQTIHQWPATLVQPVGSPLSLECTVEGTSNPNLYWYRQAAGRGLQLLFYSVGIGQISSEVPQNLSASRPQDRQFILSSKKLLLSDSGFYLCAWSINRVTTNEKLFFGSGTQLSVL.